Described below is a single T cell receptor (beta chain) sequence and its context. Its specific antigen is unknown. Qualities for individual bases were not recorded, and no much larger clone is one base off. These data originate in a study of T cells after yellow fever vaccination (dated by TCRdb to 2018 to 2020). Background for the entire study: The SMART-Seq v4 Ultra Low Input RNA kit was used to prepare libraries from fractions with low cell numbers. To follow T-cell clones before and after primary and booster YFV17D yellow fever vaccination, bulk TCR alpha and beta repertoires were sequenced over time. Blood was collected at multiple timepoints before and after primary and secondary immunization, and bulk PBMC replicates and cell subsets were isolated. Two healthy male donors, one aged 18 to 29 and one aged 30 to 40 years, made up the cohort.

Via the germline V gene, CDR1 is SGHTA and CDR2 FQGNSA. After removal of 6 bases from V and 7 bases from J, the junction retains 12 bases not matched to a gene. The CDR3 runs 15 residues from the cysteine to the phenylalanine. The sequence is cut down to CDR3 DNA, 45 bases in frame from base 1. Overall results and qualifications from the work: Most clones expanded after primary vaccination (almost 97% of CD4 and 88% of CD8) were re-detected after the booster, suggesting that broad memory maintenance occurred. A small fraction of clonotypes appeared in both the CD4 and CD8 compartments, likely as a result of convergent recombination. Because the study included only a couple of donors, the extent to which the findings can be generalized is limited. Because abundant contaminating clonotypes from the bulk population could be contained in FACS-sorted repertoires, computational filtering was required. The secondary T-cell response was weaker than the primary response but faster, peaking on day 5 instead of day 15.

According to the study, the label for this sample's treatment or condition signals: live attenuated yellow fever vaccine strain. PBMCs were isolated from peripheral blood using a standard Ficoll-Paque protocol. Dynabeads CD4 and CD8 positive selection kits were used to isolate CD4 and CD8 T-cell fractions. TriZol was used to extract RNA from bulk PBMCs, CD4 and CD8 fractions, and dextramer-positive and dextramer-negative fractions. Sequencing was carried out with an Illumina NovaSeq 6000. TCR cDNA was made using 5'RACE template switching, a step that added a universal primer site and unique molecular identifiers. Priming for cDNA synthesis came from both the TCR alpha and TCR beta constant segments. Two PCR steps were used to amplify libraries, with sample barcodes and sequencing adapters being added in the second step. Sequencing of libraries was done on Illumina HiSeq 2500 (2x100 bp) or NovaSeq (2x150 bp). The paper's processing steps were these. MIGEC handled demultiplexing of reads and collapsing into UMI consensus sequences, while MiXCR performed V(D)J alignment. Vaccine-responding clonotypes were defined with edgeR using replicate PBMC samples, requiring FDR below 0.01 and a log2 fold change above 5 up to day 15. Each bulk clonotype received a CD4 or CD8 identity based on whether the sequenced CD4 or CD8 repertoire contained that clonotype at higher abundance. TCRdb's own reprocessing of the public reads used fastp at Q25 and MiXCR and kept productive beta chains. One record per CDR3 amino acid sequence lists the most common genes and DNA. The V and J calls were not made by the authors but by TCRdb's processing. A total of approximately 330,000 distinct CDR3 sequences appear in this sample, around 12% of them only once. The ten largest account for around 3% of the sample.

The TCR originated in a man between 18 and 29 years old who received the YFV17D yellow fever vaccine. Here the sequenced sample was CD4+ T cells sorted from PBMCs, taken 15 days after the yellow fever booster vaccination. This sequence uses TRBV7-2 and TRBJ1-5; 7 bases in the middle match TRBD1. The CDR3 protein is CASRTGQDVGQPQHF. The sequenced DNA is TGTGCCAGCAGAACCGGACAGGACGTGGGCCAGCCCCAGCATTTT.